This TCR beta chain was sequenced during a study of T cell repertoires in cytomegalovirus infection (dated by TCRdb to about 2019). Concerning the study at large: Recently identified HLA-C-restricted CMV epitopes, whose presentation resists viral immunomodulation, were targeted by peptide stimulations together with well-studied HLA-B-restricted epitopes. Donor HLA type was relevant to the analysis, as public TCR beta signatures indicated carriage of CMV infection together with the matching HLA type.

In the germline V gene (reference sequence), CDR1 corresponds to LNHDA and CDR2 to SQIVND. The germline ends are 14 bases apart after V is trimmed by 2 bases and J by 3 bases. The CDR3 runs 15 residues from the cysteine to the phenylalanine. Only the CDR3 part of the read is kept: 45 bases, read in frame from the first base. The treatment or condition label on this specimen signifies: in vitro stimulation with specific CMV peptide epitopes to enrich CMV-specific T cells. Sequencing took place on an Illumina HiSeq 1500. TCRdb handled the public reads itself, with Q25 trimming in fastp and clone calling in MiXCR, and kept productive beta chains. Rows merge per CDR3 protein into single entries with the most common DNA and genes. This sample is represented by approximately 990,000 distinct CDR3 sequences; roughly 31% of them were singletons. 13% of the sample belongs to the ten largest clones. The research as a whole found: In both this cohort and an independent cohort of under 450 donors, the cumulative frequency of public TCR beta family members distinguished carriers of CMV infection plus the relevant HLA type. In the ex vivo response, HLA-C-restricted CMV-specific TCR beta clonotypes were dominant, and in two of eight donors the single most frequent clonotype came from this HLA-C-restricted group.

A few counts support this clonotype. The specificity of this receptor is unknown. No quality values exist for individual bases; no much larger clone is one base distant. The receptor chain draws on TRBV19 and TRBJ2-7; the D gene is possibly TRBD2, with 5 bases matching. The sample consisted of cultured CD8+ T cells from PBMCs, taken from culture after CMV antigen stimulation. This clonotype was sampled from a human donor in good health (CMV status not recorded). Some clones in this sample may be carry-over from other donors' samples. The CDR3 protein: CASSISGVLSYEQYF. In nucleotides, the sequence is TGTGCCAGTAGTATAAGCGGAGTATTAAGCTACGAGCAGTACTTC.